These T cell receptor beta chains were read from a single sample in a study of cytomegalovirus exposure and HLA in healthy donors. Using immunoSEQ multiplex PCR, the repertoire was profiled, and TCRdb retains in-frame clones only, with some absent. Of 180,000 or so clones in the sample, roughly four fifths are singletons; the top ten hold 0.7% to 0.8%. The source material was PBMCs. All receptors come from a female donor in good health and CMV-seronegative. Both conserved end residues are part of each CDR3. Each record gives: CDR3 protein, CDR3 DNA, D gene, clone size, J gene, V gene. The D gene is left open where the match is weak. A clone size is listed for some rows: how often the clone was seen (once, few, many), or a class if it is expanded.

CASSSQESQPQHF TGTGCCAGCAGCTCGCAAGAGAGCCAGCCCCAGCATTTT . . TRBJ1-5 TRBV7-2
CATGQGGSGANGLTF TGTGCCACCGGACAGGGAGGCTCTGGGGCCAACGGCCTGACTTTC TRBD1 . TRBJ2-6 TRBV7-9
CASSLRAWGGSQETQYF TGTGCCAGCAGCTTAAGGGCGTGGGGGGGTAGCCAAGAGACCCAGTACTTC TRBD2 . TRBJ2-5 TRBV5-5
CASSSQTSGFRTDTQYF TGTGCCAGCAGTTCCCAGACTAGCGGGTTTCGCACAGATACGCAGTATTTT TRBD2 . TRBJ2-3 TRBV28
CASSFSEKLFF TGTGCCAGCAGCTTCAGTGAAAAACTGTTTTTT . . TRBJ1-4 TRBV7-9
CASSQGRGLNTEAFF TGCGCCAGCAGCCAAGGGAGAGGCTTGAACACTGAAGCTTTCTTT . . TRBJ1-1 TRBV4-3
CASSPRTSGRGSGANVLTF TGTGCCAGCTCACCGCGTACTAGCGGGAGGGGCTCTGGGGCCAACGTCCTGACTTTC TRBD2 . TRBJ2-6 TRBV18
CASSPGGGGSTDTQYF TGTGCCAGCAGCCCGGGGGGCGGGGGGAGCACAGATACGCAGTATTTT TRBD2 . TRBJ2-3 TRBV5-4
CASSVLANAGNTEAFF TGTGCCAGCAGCGTATTGGCGAACGCAGGAAACACTGAAGCTTTCTTT . . TRBJ1-1 TRBV9
CASSRSGGTQYF TGTGCCAGCAGCCGGAGCGGGGGGACCCAGTACTTC TRBD2 . TRBJ2-5 TRBV7-2
CAISDTGKKDTEAFF TGTGCCATCAGTGATACGGGGAAGAAGGACACTGAAGCTTTCTTT . . TRBJ1-1 TRBV10-3
CASSLDSSSYNEQFF TGTGCCAGCAGCTTAGACAGTAGCTCCTACAATGAGCAGTTCTTC . few TRBJ2-1 TRBV7-2
CASSLASRGSGELFF TGTGCCAGCAGCTTAGCTTCGAGGGGGAGCGGGGAGCTGTTTTTT . . TRBJ2-2 TRBV7-2
CASSLDKQNTDTQYF TGCGCCAGCAGCTTGGATAAACAAAACACAGATACGCAGTATTTT . once TRBJ2-3 TRBV5-1
CASSPHNEKLFF TGTGCCAGCTCACCCCATAATGAAAAACTGTTTTTT . . TRBJ1-4 TRBV18
CASSWGDRVSGNTIYF TGTGCCAGCAGCTGGGGAGACAGGGTGTCTGGAAACACCATATATTTT TRBD1 . TRBJ1-3 TRBV9
CASSLRLADAYEQYF TGCGCCAGCAGCTTGCGACTAGCTGACGCCTACGAGCAGTACTTC TRBD2 . TRBJ2-7 TRBV5-1
CASTWGVGYEQYF TGTGCCAGCACGTGGGGGGTTGGTTACGAGCAGTACTTC . . TRBJ2-7 TRBV27
CASRPDRRNYGYTF TGTGCCAGCCGACCGGACAGGCGAAACTATGGCTACACCTTC TRBD1 . TRBJ1-2 TRBV6-5
CASITLGGLGEQYF TGTGCCAGCATCACCCTCGGGGGTCTAGGGGAGCAGTACTTC . few TRBJ2-7 TRBV27
CASRRTSGAGEQYF TGTGCCAGCAGACGGACTTCAGGGGCTGGTGAGCAGTACTTC . . TRBJ2-7 TRBV6-6
CAWSGPGTSGSWWAKNIQYF TGTGCCTGGAGTGGTCCCGGGACTAGCGGGAGTTGGTGGGCCAAAAACATTCAGTACTTC TRBD2 . TRBJ2-4 TRBV30
CASSTRLTGTYNNSPLHF TGTGCCAGTAGTACTCGCCTAACAGGGACATATAACAATTCACCCCTCCACTTT . . TRBJ1-6 TRBV19
CASSPRRGMSNTEAFF TGTGCCAGCAGCCCCCGGAGGGGAATGTCGAATACTGAAGCTTTCTTT . . TRBJ1-1 TRBV6-6
CASRVGGQGEEETQYF TGTGCCAGCAGGGTCGGAGGACAGGGAGAGGAAGAGACCCAGTACTTC TRBD1 . TRBJ2-5 TRBV6-4
CASSQGGQGVVYGYTF TGTGCCAGCAGCCAAGGTGGACAGGGGGTCGTCTATGGCTACACCTTC TRBD1 . TRBJ1-2 TRBV4-2
CASSPGGAKGETQYF TGCGCCAGCAGCCCGGGCGGGGCAAAAGGGGAGACCCAGTACTTC . . TRBJ2-5 TRBV5-1
CASMTGGSQYF TGTGCCAGTATGACAGGGGGCTCGCAGTACTTC TRBD1 . TRBJ2-7 TRBV19
CASSPRRDRSTDTQYF TGTGCCAGCAGCCCCCGCAGGGACAGGAGCACAGATACGCAGTATTTT TRBD1 few TRBJ2-3 TRBV7-3
CASSPLPGGAGEQYF TGTGCCAGCAGTCCGCTCCCCGGAGGTGCGGGGGAGCAGTACTTC . . TRBJ2-7 TRBV27
CASRRTGAQNTEAFF TGTGCCAGCAGAAGGACAGGGGCGCAGAACACTGAAGCTTTCTTT TRBD1 . TRBJ1-1 TRBV6-1
CASSGSGKTQYF TGTGCCAGCAGTGGGTCAGGGAAGACCCAGTACTTC . . TRBJ2-5 TRBV25-1
CASSYSGTSGYNEQFF TGTGCCAGCAGTTACTCCGGGACTAGCGGCTACAATGAGCAGTTCTTC TRBD2 . TRBJ2-1 TRBV6-5
CASSPPSTVYEQYF TGCGCCAGCAGCCCCCCCTCAACTGTCTACGAGCAGTACTTC . . TRBJ2-7 TRBV5-1